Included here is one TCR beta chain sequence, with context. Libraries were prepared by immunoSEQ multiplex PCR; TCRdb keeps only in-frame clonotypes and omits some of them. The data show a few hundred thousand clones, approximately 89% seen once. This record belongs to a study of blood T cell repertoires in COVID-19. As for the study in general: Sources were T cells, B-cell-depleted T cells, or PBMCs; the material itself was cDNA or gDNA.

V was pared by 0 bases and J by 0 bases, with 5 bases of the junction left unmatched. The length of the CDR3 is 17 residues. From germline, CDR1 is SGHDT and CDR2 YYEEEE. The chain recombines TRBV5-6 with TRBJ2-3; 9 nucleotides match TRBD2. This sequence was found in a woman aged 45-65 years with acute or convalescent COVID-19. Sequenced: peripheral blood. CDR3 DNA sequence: TGTGCCAGCAGCTTGGTAGGCGGGAGGGTAAGCACAGATACGCAGTATTTT. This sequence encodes CASSLVGGRVSTDTQYF.